The 17 T cell receptor beta chains presented below share a single source sample, sequenced in a study of control samples from healthy donors and cancer patients. Here immunoSEQ multiplex PCR was the method, and the copy in TCRdb shows in-frame clones only, minus some. Of around 250,000 clones listed, more than 65% are singletons. The sample was PBMCs. Receptor source: a woman in her sixties or seventies with lung cancer.

The chain recombines TRBV13 with TRBJ1-1; D might be TRBD1 (5 bases). V gave up 3 bases and J gave up 2 bases, with 13 bases separating them. The CDR3 is 15 amino acids. The germline V gene encodes CDR1 PRHDT and CDR2 FYEKMQ (reference sequence). CDR3: CASSFRGPHNTEAFF. The CDR3 DNA reads as TGTGCCAGCAGCTTTAGGGGTCCTCACAACACTGAAGCTTTCTTT.

The V gene is TRBV5-1, the J gene TRBJ1-1; 7 nucleotides agree with TRBD1. In germline, CDR1 is SGHRS, CDR2 YFSETQ. This CDR3 has 15 residues. V was pared by 2 bases and J by 1 base, with 5 bases of the junction left unmatched. The CDR3 protein is CASSFGTATNTEAFF. CDR3 bases: TGCGCCAGCAGCTTTGGGACAGCAACGAACACTGAAGCTTTCTTT.

The gene calls are TRBV10-3 and TRBJ2-3; no definite D call. The germline V and J ends were trimmed by 0 bases and 0 bases, with 4 bases remaining between them. The germline V gene encodes CDR1 ENHRY and CDR2 SYGVKD. The CDR3 contains 14 residues. This CDR3 reads CAISESVSTDTQYF. The CDR3, as DNA: TGTGCCATCAGTGAGTCGGTTAGCACAGATACGCAGTATTTT.

The rearrangement joins TRBV28 to TRBJ2-1; 8 bases line up with TRBD1. J was trimmed by 0 bases and V by 8 bases; bases with no gene match: 9. Germline V CDR1 and CDR2: MDHEN, SYDVKM. The CDR3 has 16 amino acids. The CDR3 loop reads CASRNRGFSSYNEQFF. CDR3 sequence (DNA): TGTGCCAGCCGAAACAGGGGGTTTAGCTCCTACAATGAGCAGTTCTTC.

The V and J genes are TRBV28 and TRBJ1-6; D not resolved. The CDR3 covers 12 residues. Germline CDR1 and CDR2: MDHEN and SYDVKM. V was cut by 2 bases and J by 10 bases, with 6 bases left in between. The CDR3 loop is CASSLQESPLHF. The CDR3 DNA reads TGTGCCAGCAGTTTACAGGAGTCACCCCTCCACTTT.

The rearrangement joins TRBV7-6 to TRBJ2-3, with D tentatively TRBD2 (5 bases). The CDR3 is 12 amino acids. Trimming stripped 2 bases from V and 6 bases from J, with 6 bases between. Germline assignment: CDR1 SGHVS and CDR2 FNYEAQ. The CDR3 nucleotides read TGTGCCAGCAGCTTATGGAGGGATACGCAGTATTTT. Translating it yields CASSLWRDTQYF. The full variable domain, its missing parts supplied by reference TRBV7-6 and TRBJ2-3, is GAGVSQSPRYKVTKRGQDVALRCDPISGHVSLYWYRQALGQGPEFLTYFNYEAQQDKSGLPNDRFSAERPEGSISTLTIQRTEQRDSAMYRCASSLWRDTQYFGPGTRLTVL.

CDR3 residues: CATSDLLLQPQHF. The DNA for the CDR3 is TGTGCCACCAGTGATTTGTTGCTTCAGCCCCAGCATTTT. The rearrangement uses TRBV24-1 and TRBJ1-5; D remains unclear. Germline assignment: CDR1 KGHDR and CDR2 SFDVKD. The V gene lost 0 bases and the J gene lost 6 bases, with 5 bases spanning the gap. This CDR3 has 13 residues.

CDR3 sequence reads: CASSHGNRGGDTQYF. In DNA form, the CDR3 reads TGCGCCAGCAGCCATGGGAACCGGGGGGGAGATACGCAGTATTTT. This sequence joins TRBV5-1 and TRBJ2-3, with TRBD2 matching over 8 bases. CDR3 length equals 15 residues. V lost 4 bases to trimming and J lost 5 bases; unmatched junction nucleotides: 9. CDR1 and CDR2 from the germline V gene are SGHRS and YFSETQ.

The chain joins TRBV10-3 to TRBJ1-2; D call uncertain. The CDR3 runs 14 residues. Germline CDR1 and CDR2: ENHRY and SYGVKD. Trimming cost V 2 bases and J 6 bases, with 13 bases left between them. CDR3 loop: CAISEIGPTHGYTF. The CDR3 DNA is TGTGCCATCAGTGAGATAGGGCCTACGCATGGCTACACCTTC.

This clone came up once. The chain has TRBV29-1 and TRBJ2-2; D unresolved. Germline assignment: CDR1 SQVTM and CDR2 ANQGSEA. The V end lost 3 bases, the J end lost 2 bases, and 7 bases lay between the germline ends. The CDR3 is 13 residues long. The CDR3 spells CSVDTVNTGELFF. The CDR3 DNA reads as TGCAGCGTTGATACGGTTAACACCGGGGAGCTGTTTTTT.

This rearrangement joins TRBV19 to TRBJ1-5, with D possibly matching TRBD1 (5 bases). The CDR3 extends over 13 amino acids. V was pared by 5 bases and J by 2 bases, with 7 bases between. Germline-derived CDR1 and CDR2 are LNHDA and SQIVND (reference sequence). The CDR3 sequence: CASSGTGNQPQHF. The CDR3 DNA reads TGTGCCAGTAGTGGGACGGGCAATCAGCCCCAGCATTTT.

This chain links TRBV5-1 with TRBJ1-2; 7 bases match TRBD1. Germline CDR1 is SGHRS and CDR2 is YFSETQ. Trimming cost V 2 bases and J 2 bases; bases outside gene matches: 3. The CDR3 has 14 amino acids. Written as DNA, the CDR3 is TGCGCCAGCAGCTTTCCGGGACAGAACTATGGCTACACCTTC. The encoded protein is CASSFPGQNYGYTF.

The chain is built from TRBV7-6 and TRBJ2-5, with D uncertain. The CDR3 has 14 residues. Germline lookup yields CDR1 SGHVS and CDR2 FNYEAQ. Trimming pared 7 bases from V and 2 bases from J, leaving 14 bases between. The chain's CDR3 is CASTPMPGQETQYF. The CDR3 nucleotides read TGTGCCAGCACCCCCATGCCGGGTCAAGAGACCCAGTACTTC.

The chain is built from TRBV7-8 and TRBJ1-1; possibly TRBD1 for D (5 bases). V lost 6 bases, J lost 0 bases, and 11 bases lay in between. This CDR3 is built from 14 residues. Per germline, CDR1 SGHVS and CDR2 FQNEAQ. CDR3 amino acids: CASRQQDMNTEAFF. CDR3 nucleotides: TGTGCCAGCAGACAACAGGATATGAACACTGAAGCTTTCTTT.

The chain joins TRBV9 to TRBJ1-1, with unresolved D. Trimming removed 0 bases from V and 3 bases from J, with 12 bases in between. The CDR3 covers 15 residues. Germline V lookup: CDR1 SGDLS, CDR2 YYNGEE. For the CDR3, the DNA is TGTGCCAGCAGCGTAGGAAACCCCGGGGACACTGAAGCTTTCTTT. It yields the protein CASSVGNPGDTEAFF.

This clone has just one count. V and J are TRBV4-1 and TRBJ1-2; TRBD1 aligns across 10 bases. Trimming removed 1 base from V and 9 bases from J; junction bases left unmatched: 8. CDR1 is MGHRA, CDR2 YSYEKL, per germline. This CDR3 has 15 residues. The CDR3: CASSQAGDRGRSYTF. CDR3 DNA sequence: TGCGCCAGCAGCCAAGCGGGGGACAGGGGTCGTAGCTACACCTTC.

The V gene is TRBV18, the J gene TRBJ2-5; the D gene is possibly TRBD1 (5 bases). The CDR3 loop spans 18 amino acids. The V and J ends lost 0 bases and 1 base respectively, with 18 bases between them. Germline-derived CDR1 and CDR2 are KGHSH and LQKENI. CDR3 protein: CASSPPGALVRGQETQYF. The CDR3 DNA reads as TGTGCCAGCTCACCACCAGGGGCGTTGGTAAGGGGCCAAGAGACCCAGTACTTC.